Presented here are 21 T cell receptor beta chains from one specimen sequenced in a study of CD8 T cells in ankylosing spondylitis. TCRdb passed the 5' RACE reads through MiXCR, listing each CDR3 protein once. The repertoire has some 240,000 distinct CDR3 sequences, 20% to 30% of them found once; the top ten carry more than 0.6%. Sequenced: blood, either unsorted or a sorted T cell fraction (not recorded which). Receptors were obtained from a male donor with ankylosing spondylitis or in good health (not recorded which).

This chain joins TRBV10-3 and TRBJ2-7; TRBD1 aligns across 8 bases. Per germline, CDR1 ENHRY and CDR2 SYGVKD. This CDR3 has 12 residues. V dropped 4 bases and J dropped 6; count of bases not matched to a gene: 2. CDR3 loop: CAISGTGPEQYF. In nucleotides, the CDR3 is TGTGCCATCAGTGGGACAGGGCCCGAGCAGTACTTC.

This clonotype was seen more than once but under ten times. The genes are TRBV20-1 and TRBJ1-5, with 8 bases aligning to TRBD1. J was trimmed by 5 bases and V by 3 bases; bases with no gene match: 6. This CDR3 has 14 residues. CDR1 and CDR2 from the germline V gene are DFQATT and SNEGSKA (reference sequence). CDR3 in DNA: TGCAGTGCTAGGGAAGGACAGGGTGATCAGCCCCAGCATTTT. This translates into CSAREGQGDQPQHF.

This clonotype was picked up a small number of times. The chain employs TRBV20-1 and TRBJ2-7; 8 bases are a match to TRBD1. The CDR3 consists of 14 residues. Germline V gives CDR1 DFQATT, CDR2 SNEGSKA (reference sequence). V lost 1 base and J lost 0; bases outside the gene matches: 2. CDR3 in amino acids: CSARGDRSSYEQYF. For the CDR3, the DNA is TGCAGTGCTAGAGGGGACAGGAGCTCCTACGAGCAGTACTTC.

The rearrangement joins TRBV28 to TRBJ1-2; TRBD1 matches 10 bases. The CDR3 is 13 amino acids. Unmatched junction bases numbered 2, after V lost 3 bases and J lost 7 bases. Germline CDR1 and CDR2: MDHEN and SYDVKM. CDR3 sequence: CASSLGQGIGYTF. The DNA for the CDR3 is TGTGCCAGCAGTTTGGGACAGGGGATTGGCTACACCTTC.

V usage is TRBV18 and J usage is TRBJ1-1; the D is unclear. Germline CDR1 is KGHSH and CDR2 is LQKENI. The CDR3 consists of 16 residues. Deletions cut 4 bases from V and 1 base from J, with 16 bases between. CDR3 sequence: CASSRGPPVTNTEAFF. CDR3 DNA: TGTGCCAGCTCACGAGGACCACCCGTGACGAACACTGAAGCTTTCTTT.

Details on this clonotype: A much larger clone lies one base from this, so it may be a read error. CDR3 bases: TGTGGCAGCAGCGCGACTAGCGGGGCTACCTACGAGCAGTACTTC. Amino acid sequence: CGSSATSGATYEQYF. The chain is built from TRBV12-3 or TRBV12-4 and TRBJ2-7; 11 nucleotides align to TRBD2. This CDR3 contains 15 residues.

There are a few counts of this clonotype. This chain uses TRBV20-1 with TRBJ2-3; D unclear. Germline V gene sequence: CDR1 DFQATT, CDR2 SNEGSKA (reference sequence). The CDR3 is 18 residues long. V lost 0 bases and J 2 bases, leaving 21 bases between the germline ends. CDR3 residues: CSARDHTNLGGHTDTQYF. The CDR3 DNA reads as TGCAGTGCTAGAGATCACACGAACTTGGGTGGGCACACAGATACGCAGTATTTT.

The CDR3 is CSARDLTGHETQYF. DNA of the CDR3: TGCAGTGCTAGAGATCTAACAGGGCATGAGACCCAGTACTTC. The rearrangement uses TRBV20-1 and TRBJ2-5, with D maybe TRBD1 (6 bases). V lost 0 bases to trimming and J lost 5 bases, with 13 bases between them. Per germline, CDR1 DFQATT and CDR2 SNEGSKA (reference sequence). This CDR3 contains 14 residues.

The count of this clonotype is one. The chain uses TRBV7-8 and TRBJ2-3, with 7 bases identical to TRBD2. From germline, CDR1 is SGHVS and CDR2 FQNEAQ. Unmatched junction bases numbered 14, after V lost 5 bases and J lost 3 bases. The CDR3 covers 17 residues. CDR3 in amino acids: CASSKRPQRGGTDTQYF. In DNA, the CDR3 is TGTGCCAGCAGCAAGAGACCTCAGCGGGGCGGGACAGATACGCAGTATTTT.

This clonotype was detected ten times or more. CDR3 protein: CSARETDRGYGYTF. The CDR3 coding sequence is TGCAGTGCTAGAGAGACCGATCGGGGCTATGGCTACACCTTC. The chain employs TRBV20-1 and TRBJ1-2; no clear D. V shed 0 bases and J shed 4 bases, with 12 bases lying between them. There are 14 residues in the CDR3. Germline V gene sequence: CDR1 DFQATT, CDR2 SNEGSKA (reference sequence).

V gene TRBV20-1 combines with J gene TRBJ2-6; TRBD1 matches at 9 bases. The J segment lost 1 base and the V segment lost 5 bases, leaving 3 bases of the junction unmatched. This CDR3 contains 15 residues. Germline-derived CDR1 and CDR2 are DFQATT and SNEGSKA (reference sequence). CDR3 loop: CSAFDRGSGANVLTF. The CDR3 DNA follows: TGCAGTGCTTTCGACAGGGGGTCTGGGGCCAACGTCCTGACTTTC.

Many counts were recorded for this clonotype. J is TRBJ2-3 and V is TRBV5-1, with 7 bases aligning to TRBD1. CDR3 size: 15 residues. The germline V gene encodes CDR1 SGHRS and CDR2 YFSETQ. The V and J ends lost 0 bases and 3 bases, in that order; junction bases with no gene match: 4. CDR3 loop: CASSLGQGPTDTQYF. The CDR3 nucleotides read TGCGCCAGCAGCTTGGGACAGGGTCCGACAGATACGCAGTATTTT. The whole variable domain, filled in from reference TRBV5-1 and TRBJ2-3, reads KAGVTQTPRYLIKTRGQQVTLSCSPISGHRSVSWYQQTPGQGLQFLFEYFSETQRNKGNFPGRFSGRQFSNSRSEMNVSTLELGDSALYLCASSLGQGPTDTQYFGPGTRLTVL.

A few counts support this clonotype. V usage is TRBV5-1 and J usage is TRBJ2-2; the D gene is possibly TRBD2 (5 bases). This CDR3 region has 16 residues. Trimming removed 0 bases at V and 0 bases at J, with 9 bases between. Per germline, CDR1 SGHRS and CDR2 YFSETQ. This chain's CDR3 is CASSLAGGANTGELFF. The CDR3 DNA follows: TGCGCCAGCAGCTTGGCTGGAGGCGCGAACACCGGGGAGCTGTTTTTT.

The J gene is TRBJ1-4, the V gene TRBV7-2; D call uncertain. Trimming removed 2 bases at V and 7 bases at J, with 14 bases between. CDR3 length equals 15 residues. The germline V gene has CDR1 SGHTA and CDR2 FQGNSA. CDR3 protein: CASSLWRVSGEKLFF. The DNA for the CDR3 is TGTGCCAGCAGCTTATGGAGGGTGTCGGGTGAAAAACTGTTTTTT.

In its sample, this clonotype was seen a few times. The chain recombines TRBV20-1 with TRBJ2-2; the D call may be TRBD1 or TRBD2 (5 bases each). From germline, CDR1 is DFQATT and CDR2 SNEGSKA (reference sequence). This CDR3 is 14 amino acids long. CDR3 amino acids: CRIRGTVNTGELFF. For the CDR3, the DNA is TGCAGAATCCGAGGGACGGTTAACACCGGGGAGCTGTTTTTT.

In this sample, this clonotype turned up many times. The chain uses TRBV12-3 or TRBV12-4 and TRBJ1-1, with a weak D call TRBD1 (5 bases). Trimming left V 5 bases short and J 3 bases short, with 16 bases between. The CDR3 extends over 15 amino acids. CDR3 region: CASSPGAGKDTEAFF. The CDR3 DNA sequence: TGTGCCAGCAGTCCCGGAGCAGGGAAAGACACTGAAGCTTTCTTT.

This clonotype was counted many times. The chain employs TRBV2 and TRBJ2-2; 7 bases are shared with TRBD1. CDR1 and CDR2 from the germline V gene are SNHLY and FYNNEI. This CDR3 contains 13 residues. J lost 5 bases, V lost 6 bases, and 3 bases had no gene match. The CDR3 DNA follows: TGTGCCAGCAGACAGGGGTCAACCGGGGAGCTGTTTTTT. Its protein product is CASRQGSTGELFF.

This clonotype appeared a few times. The chain links TRBV5-1 to TRBJ2-3; TRBD2 matches 8 bases. The CDR3 sequence is 16 residues long. Germline lookup yields CDR1 SGHRS and CDR2 YFSETQ. Unmatched junction bases numbered 4, after V lost 0 bases and J lost 1 base. DNA of the CDR3: TGCGCCAGCAGCTTGGCTAATAGCGGGGGCACAGATACGCAGTATTTT. Its protein is CASSLANSGGTDTQYF.

There are many counts of this clonotype. The chain couples TRBV5-1 to TRBJ2-2; TRBD1 is a possible D gene (5 bases). V was cut by 9 bases and J by 6 bases, with 27 bases left in between. The length of the CDR3 is 17 residues. Germline V gene lookup returns CDR1 SGHRS and CDR2 YFSETQ. The CDR3: CANPNRGKSPTAGELFF. CDR3 nucleotides: TGCGCCAACCCAAATAGGGGCAAAAGCCCGACCGCCGGGGAGCTGTTTTTT.

This rearrangement joins TRBV12-3 or TRBV12-4 to TRBJ2-7; 13 bases line up with TRBD2. This CDR3 is built from 20 residues. V dropped 4 bases and J dropped 0; count of bases not matched to a gene: 15. In nucleotides, the CDR3 is TGTGCCAGCAGTTCCCACTTCGGGACTAGCGGGGCTTTAAGCTCCTACGAGCAGTACTTC. Its protein is CASSSHFGTSGALSSYEQYF.

The chain carries TRBV29-1 and TRBJ2-3; 9 bases are shared with TRBD1. After removal of 6 bases from V and 1 base from J, the junction contained 5 bases not matched to a gene. From germline, CDR1 is SQVTM and CDR2 ANQGSEA. This CDR3 is built from 14 residues. The CDR3 loop reads CSVKGQGGTDTQYF. DNA of the CDR3: TGCAGCGTGAAGGGACAGGGTGGCACAGATACGCAGTATTTT.